The next 30 T cell receptor beta chains were all read from a single sample in a study of early T cells in non-severe SARS-CoV-2 infection. A single record per CDR3 protein comes from TCRdb applying MiXCR to the 5' RACE reads. The sample contains fewer than 100,000 distinct CDR3 sequences, under 15% of which appear only once. Sequenced input: whole blood. These receptors came from an adult who was a healthcare worker with PCR-confirmed SARS-CoV-2 infection or an uninfected control (not recorded which).

This clonotype was recorded many times. The rearrangement joins TRBV3-1 to TRBJ2-3; 7 bases map to TRBD2. J lost 2 bases, V lost 4 bases, and 9 bases had no gene match. The V gene's germline CDR1 is LGHDT and CDR2 YNNKEL (reference sequence). CDR3 length: 16 amino acids. The CDR3 region has the DNA TGTGCCAGCAGCCTAGCGGGTCCTCAACACACAGATACGCAGTATTTT. Encoded protein: CASSLAGPQHTDTQYF.

This clonotype has only a few counts. The gene calls are TRBV20-1 and TRBJ2-3; no clear D. The CDR3 extends over 14 amino acids. In germline, CDR1 is DFQATT, CDR2 SNEGSKA (reference sequence). Deletions cut 6 bases from V and 0 bases from J, with 13 bases between. The CDR3 sequence is CSAISATSTDTQYF. DNA of the CDR3: TGCAGTGCAATATCCGCGACTAGCACAGATACGCAGTATTTT.

The sample holds a few counts of this clonotype. The chain is built from TRBV2 and TRBJ2-1, with unresolved D. The CDR3 runs 13 residues. The V and J ends lost 4 bases and 9 bases respectively, with 13 bases between them. The germline CDR1 and CDR2 sequences are SNHLY and FYNNEI. DNA of the CDR3: TGTGCCAGCAGTGTAGGTCCCCGCGGTGAGCAGTTCTTC. Protein: CASSVGPRGEQFF.

Many counts were recorded for this clonotype. The chain employs TRBV7-2 and TRBJ2-5; no reliable D call. Germline V lookup: CDR1 SGHTA, CDR2 FQGNSA. Trimming stripped 1 base from V and 5 bases from J, with 5 bases between. The CDR3 loop spans 12 amino acids. CDR3 residues: CASSLVGETQYF. CDR3 in DNA: TGTGCCAGCAGCTTAGTGGGCGAGACCCAGTACTTC.

This clonotype was observed many times. The chain combines TRBV20-1 with TRBJ1-1, with 8 bases aligning to TRBD1. V dropped 0 bases and J dropped 5; count of bases not matched to a gene: 2. Germline values: CDR1 DFQATT, CDR2 SNEGSKA (reference sequence). The CDR3 is made up of 13 amino acids. The CDR3 nucleotides read TGCAGTGCTAGAGACAGGGGGCGGACTGAAGCTTTCTTT. Encoded protein: CSARDRGRTEAFF.

J is TRBJ1-6 and V is TRBV4-1; TRBD1 is a possible D gene (5 bases). The germline V gene encodes CDR1 MGHRA and CDR2 YSYEKL. The CDR3 spans 17 residues. Trimming stripped 0 bases from V and 0 bases from J, with 9 bases between. This CDR3 reads CASSQDQGSSYNSPLHF. As DNA, the CDR3 is TGCGCCAGCAGCCAAGATCAGGGTAGCTCCTATAATTCACCCCTCCACTTT.

This clonotype turned up a few times. V gene TRBV9 combines with J gene TRBJ2-7; D unresolved. Between the trimmed V and J ends, which lost 1 base and 2 bases, there was a span of 10 bases. CDR3 size: 14 residues. CDR1 is SGDLS and CDR2 is YYNGEE in the germline V gene. The CDR3 region has the DNA TGTGCCAGCAGCGTATACCCGGCAACCTACGAGCAGTACTTC. It encodes CASSVYPATYEQYF.

This clonotype was picked up many times. V is TRBV6-2 or TRBV6-3 and J is TRBJ2-1; D not certain. The CDR3 is 13 residues long. The germline V gene has CDR1 MNHEY and CDR2 SVGEGT. V was trimmed by 7 bases and J by 0 bases, leaving 7 bases between them. Written as DNA, the CDR3 is TGTGCCAGCAAACAGAGCTCCTACAATGAGCAGTTCTTC. This encodes CASKQSSYNEQFF.

This clonotype came up many times. J is TRBJ2-7 and V is TRBV27, with TRBD1 matching over 10 bases. Looked up from germline, CDR1 is MNHEY and CDR2 is SMNVEV (reference sequence). The V segment lost 3 bases and the J segment 3 bases; nucleotides outside the gene matches: 2. The CDR3 loop spans 14 amino acids. The CDR3 region has the DNA TGTGCCAGCAGTTTGTGGACAGGGGGCTACGAGCAGTACTTC. Encoded protein: CASSLWTGGYEQYF.

The chain joins TRBV7-6 to TRBJ1-6; D ambiguous. V was pared by 0 bases and J by 7 bases, with 1 base between. Germline V gene data show CDR1 as SGHVS and CDR2 as FNYEAQ. The CDR3 has 12 amino acids. The CDR3 bases are TGTGCCAGCAGCTTAGCAAATTCACCCCTCCACTTT. Translating it yields CASSLANSPLHF.

This clonotype has only a few counts. The J gene is TRBJ1-2, the V gene TRBV6-5; 7 nucleotides line up with TRBD1. The V and J ends lost 7 bases and 5 bases, in that order; junction bases with no gene match: 4. The length of the CDR3 is 12 residues. Germline V gene sequence: CDR1 MNHEY, CDR2 SVGAGI. The CDR3 sequence is CASISQGYGYTF. The DNA of the CDR3 is TGTGCCAGCATTTCACAGGGGTATGGCTACACCTTC.

This clonotype came up a few times. This chain uses TRBV20-1 with TRBJ1-2, with TRBD1 matching over 8 bases. Germline V gene sequence: CDR1 DFQATT, CDR2 SNEGSKA (reference sequence). The junction had 4 bases not matched to a gene; V was cut back by 6 bases and J by 4 bases. The CDR3 runs to 12 residues. DNA for the CDR3: TGCAGTGCAGAGGACAGGGTCTATGGCTACACCTTC. This encodes CSAEDRVYGYTF.

The genes are TRBV4-3 and TRBJ2-1, with D unclear. The CDR3 consists of 17 residues. The V and J ends lost 0 bases and 0 bases respectively, with 12 bases between them. From germline, CDR1 is LGHNA and CDR2 YSLEER. The CDR3 here is CASSQDAGQSSYNEQFF. CDR3 nucleotide sequence: TGCGCCAGCAGCCAAGATGCTGGGCAGAGCTCCTACAATGAGCAGTTCTTC.

This clonotype was picked up a small number of times. An end of the junction differs from the germline gene, which may be a read error. The genes are TRBV6-2 or TRBV6-3 and TRBJ1-2, with 7 bases aligning to TRBD1. CDR3 size: 11 residues. Germline V gene lookup returns CDR1 MNHEY and CDR2 SVGEGT. CDR3 nucleotide sequence: TGTGCCAGCAGTAGCCTGACAGGGAGTGCCTTC. Translated, it gives CASSSLTGSAF.

This clonotype was found many times. This chain joins TRBV5-1 and TRBJ2-3; 9 nucleotides align to TRBD2. The V gene end was trimmed by 2 bases and the J gene end by 2 bases; junction bases not matched to a gene: 6. The CDR3 has 16 amino acids. CDR1 and CDR2 (germline): SGHRS, YFSETQ. DNA of the CDR3: TGCGCCAGCAGCTTACTAGCGGGCGGGCCCACAGATACGCAGTATTTT. Amino acids: CASSLLAGGPTDTQYF.

This clonotype was seen repeatedly, ten times or more. The chain combines TRBV6-2 or TRBV6-3 with TRBJ2-1, with TRBD2 identical over 7 bases. J was trimmed by 0 bases and V by 4 bases; bases with no gene match: 6. The CDR3 runs to 16 residues. Looked up from germline, CDR1 is MNHEY and CDR2 is SVGEGT. The CDR3 sequence is CASSSQLANSYNEQFF. The CDR3 nucleotides read TGTGCCAGCAGTTCCCAACTAGCGAACTCCTACAATGAGCAGTTCTTC.

This clonotype came up many times. The chain uses TRBV19 and TRBJ2-2; D perhaps matches TRBD1 (5 bases). Germline CDR1 LNHDA, CDR2 SQIVND (reference sequence). V lost 6 bases, J lost 6 bases, and 8 bases lay in between. The CDR3 has 12 amino acids. CDR3 loop: CASRKTAGELFF. CDR3 nucleotide sequence: TGTGCCAGTAGGAAGACAGCCGGGGAGCTGTTTTTT.

The table lists this clonotype with a few counts. CDR3 sequence (DNA): TGTGCCAGCAGTCCCGACAGTACAAAGGGGAAGCAGTACTTC. Translating it yields CASSPDSTKGKQYF. This rearrangement joins TRBV28 to TRBJ2-7, with D possibly TRBD1 on 5 matching bases. V lost 5 bases, J lost 8 bases, and 19 bases lay in between. CDR1 is MDHEN, CDR2 SYDVKM, per germline. The CDR3 spans 14 residues.

The J gene is TRBJ2-7, the V gene TRBV21-1; the table's TRBD2 call for D was not verified on the DNA. TRBV21-1 is a recognized pseudogene. The CDR3 runs 17 residues. CDR3 bases: TGTGCCAGCAGCTCCCGAACTCCGACTAGCGGGGGCTACGAGCAGTACTTC. Its protein is CASSSRTPTSGGYEQYF.

This clonotype was recorded at least ten times. This sequence joins TRBV4-3 and TRBJ2-1, with TRBD2 matching over 9 bases. The germline V gene has CDR1 LGHNA and CDR2 YSLEER. Germline trimming cut 0 bases from V and 8 bases from J; bases unmatched to any gene: 11. The CDR3 contains 17 residues. The chain's CDR3 is CASSQDHGGGGADEQFF. The DNA for the CDR3 is TGCGCCAGCAGCCAAGATCACGGGGGCGGGGGGGCCGATGAGCAGTTCTTC.

This clonotype was counted between two and nine times. Here the CDR3 reads CASSPVGSTEAFF. The CDR3 coding sequence is TGCGCCAGCAGCCCGGTCGGCAGCACTGAAGCTTTCTTT. The chain couples TRBV5-1 to TRBJ1-1; D unclear. The CDR3 contains 13 residues. V was clipped by 4 bases and J by 4 bases, with 11 bases between them. The V gene's germline CDR1 is SGHRS and CDR2 YFSETQ.

This clonotype was detected many times. The V gene is TRBV7-9, the J gene TRBJ2-1, with D perhaps being TRBD1 or TRBD2 (5 bases each). CDR1 SEHNR and CDR2 FQNEAQ come from the germline V gene (reference sequence). Trimming took off 0 bases at V and 5 bases at J, with 8 bases between the two ends. The CDR3 contains 14 residues. The CDR3 region is CASSLAMGDNEQFF. CDR3 nucleotides: TGTGCCAGCAGCTTAGCGATGGGGGACAATGAGCAGTTCTTC.

The V gene is TRBV18, the J gene TRBJ2-7; possible D gene TRBD1, 5 bases. V lost 3 bases and J lost 2, with 14 bases in between. Germline loops: CDR1 KGHSH, CDR2 LQKENI. The CDR3 loop spans 15 amino acids. The CDR3 sequence: CASSPDGQAAYEQYF. The CDR3 bases are TGTGCCAGCTCACCGGACGGACAAGCCGCCTACGAGCAGTACTTC.

This clonotype was seen a few times. The V call is TRBV11-2, the J call TRBJ2-1; no clear D. The germline V gene encodes CDR1 SGHAT and CDR2 FQNNGV. The CDR3 runs to 18 residues. The V end was cut by 4 bases, the J end by 1 base, with 20 bases between. CDR3 protein: CASSSKPYGLASYNEQFF. DNA for the CDR3: TGTGCCAGCAGCTCAAAACCCTACGGGCTGGCGTCCTACAATGAGCAGTTCTTC.

The chain carries TRBV7-2 and TRBJ2-3; 9 bases align to TRBD2. The CDR3 spans 16 residues. J was trimmed by 2 bases and V by 3 bases; bases with no gene match: 6. The germline gives CDR1 SGHTA, CDR2 FQGNSA. In nucleotides, the CDR3 is TGTGCCAGCAGCTTCTATAGCGGGGGCCCCACAGATACGCAGTATTTT. This translates into CASSFYSGGPTDTQYF.

The chain recombines TRBV9 with TRBJ1-1, with a weak D call TRBD1 (5 bases). This CDR3 spans 14 amino acids. The V and J ends lost 4 bases and 0 bases respectively, with 10 bases between them. CDR1 is SGDLS and CDR2 is YYNGEE in the germline V gene. Written as DNA, the CDR3 is TGTGCCAGCAGCATATCAGGGATGAACACTGAAGCTTTCTTT. Its protein product is CASSISGMNTEAFF. The variable domain in full, with the rest retrieved from reference TRBV9 and TRBJ1-1, is DSGVTQTPKHLITATGQRVTLRCSPRSGDLSVYWYQQSLDQGLQFLIQYYNGEERAKGNILERFSAQQFPDLHSELNLSSLELGDSALYFCASSISGMNTEAFFGQGTRLTVV.

This clonotype was seen at least ten times. This chain uses TRBV19 with TRBJ2-1, with D tentatively TRBD2 (5 bases). Germline CDR1 is LNHDA and CDR2 is SQIVND (reference sequence). The CDR3 sequence is 13 residues long. V lost 3 bases, J lost 7 bases, and 10 bases lay in between. The CDR3 loop reads CASSMTVANEQFF. The CDR3 region has the DNA TGTGCCAGTAGTATGACCGTAGCGAATGAGCAGTTCTTC.

This chain links TRBV27 with TRBJ2-1, with 15 bases fitting TRBD2. The length of the CDR3 is 18 residues. The germline CDR1 and CDR2 sequences are MNHEY and SMNVEV (reference sequence). The V and J ends lost 6 bases and 7 bases, in that order; junction bases with no gene match: 13. CDR3 residues: CASSPGLAGGIFYNEQFF. CDR3 nucleotides: TGTGCCAGCAGCCCGGGACTAGCGGGGGGTATCTTCTATAATGAGCAGTTCTTC.

Comments on this clonotype: One base away lies a much larger clone, so this may be a sequencing read error. The V and J genes are TRBV11-2 and TRBJ2-2; no reliable D call. This CDR3 contains 13 residues. The V end was cut by 5 bases, the J end by 7 bases, with 11 bases between. Germline V gene lookup returns CDR1 SGHAT and CDR2 FQNNGV. Written as DNA, the CDR3 is TGTGCCAGCAGCACGACGCAATACGGGGAGCTGTTTTTT. Its protein is CASSTTQYGELFF.

At least ten counts were recorded for this clonotype. This sequence joins TRBV5-1 and TRBJ1-1; tentative D call: TRBD1 (5 bases). Looked up from germline, CDR1 is SGHRS and CDR2 is YFSETQ. This CDR3 is built from 13 residues. The V and J ends lost 4 bases and 3 bases respectively, with 10 bases between them. The CDR3 coding sequence is TGCGCCAGCAGCCCGGTGGGGGACACTGAAGCTTTCTTT. Its protein product is CASSPVGDTEAFF.